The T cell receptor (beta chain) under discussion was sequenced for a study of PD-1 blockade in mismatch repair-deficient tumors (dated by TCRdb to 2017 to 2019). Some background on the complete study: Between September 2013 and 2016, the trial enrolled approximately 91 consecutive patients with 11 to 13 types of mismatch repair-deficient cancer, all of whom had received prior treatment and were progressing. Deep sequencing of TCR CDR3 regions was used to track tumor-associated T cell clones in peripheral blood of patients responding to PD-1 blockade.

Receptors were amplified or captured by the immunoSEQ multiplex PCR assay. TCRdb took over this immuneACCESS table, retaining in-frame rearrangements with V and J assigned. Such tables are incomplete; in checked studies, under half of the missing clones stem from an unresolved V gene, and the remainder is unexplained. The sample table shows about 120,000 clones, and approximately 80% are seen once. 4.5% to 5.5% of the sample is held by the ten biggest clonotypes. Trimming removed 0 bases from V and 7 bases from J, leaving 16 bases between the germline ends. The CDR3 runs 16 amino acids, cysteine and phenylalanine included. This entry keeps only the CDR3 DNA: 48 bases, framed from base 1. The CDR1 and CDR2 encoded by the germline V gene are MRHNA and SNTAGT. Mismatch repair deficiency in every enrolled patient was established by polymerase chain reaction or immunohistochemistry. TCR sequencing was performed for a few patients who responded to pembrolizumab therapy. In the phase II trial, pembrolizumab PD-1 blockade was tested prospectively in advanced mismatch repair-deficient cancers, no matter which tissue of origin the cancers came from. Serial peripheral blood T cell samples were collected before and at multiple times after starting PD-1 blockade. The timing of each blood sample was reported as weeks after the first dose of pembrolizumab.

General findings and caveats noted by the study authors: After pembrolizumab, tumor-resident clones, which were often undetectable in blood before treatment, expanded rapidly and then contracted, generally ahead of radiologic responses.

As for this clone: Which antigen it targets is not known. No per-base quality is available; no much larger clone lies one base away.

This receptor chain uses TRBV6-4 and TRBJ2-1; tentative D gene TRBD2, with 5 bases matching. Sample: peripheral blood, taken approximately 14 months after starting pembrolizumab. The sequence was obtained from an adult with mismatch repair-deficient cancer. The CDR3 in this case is CASSDSSLGLQNEQFF. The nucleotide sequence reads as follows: TGTGCCAGCAGTGACTCGTCTTTAGGACTCCAGAATGAGCAGTTCTTC.